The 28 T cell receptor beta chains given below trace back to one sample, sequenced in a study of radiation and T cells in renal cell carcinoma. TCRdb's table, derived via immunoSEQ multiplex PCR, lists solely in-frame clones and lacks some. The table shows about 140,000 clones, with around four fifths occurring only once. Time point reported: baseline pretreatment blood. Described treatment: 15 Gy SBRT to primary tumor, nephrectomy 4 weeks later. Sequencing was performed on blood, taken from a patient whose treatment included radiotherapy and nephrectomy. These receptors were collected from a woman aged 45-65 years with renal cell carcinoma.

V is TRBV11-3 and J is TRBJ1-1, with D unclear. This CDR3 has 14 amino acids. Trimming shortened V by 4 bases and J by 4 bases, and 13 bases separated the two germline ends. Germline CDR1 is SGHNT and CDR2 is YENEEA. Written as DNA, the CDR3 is TGTGCCAGCAGCTCCTCCTGGGAAGCCACTGAAGCTTTCTTT. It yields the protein CASSSSWEATEAFF.

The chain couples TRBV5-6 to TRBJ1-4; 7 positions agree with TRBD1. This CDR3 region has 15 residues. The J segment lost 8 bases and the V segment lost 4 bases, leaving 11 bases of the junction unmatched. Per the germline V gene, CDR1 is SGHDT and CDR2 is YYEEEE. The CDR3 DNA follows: TGTGCCAGCAGCCCCCGGACAGGATTTCGCGAAAAACTGTTTTTT. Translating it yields CASSPRTGFREKLFF.

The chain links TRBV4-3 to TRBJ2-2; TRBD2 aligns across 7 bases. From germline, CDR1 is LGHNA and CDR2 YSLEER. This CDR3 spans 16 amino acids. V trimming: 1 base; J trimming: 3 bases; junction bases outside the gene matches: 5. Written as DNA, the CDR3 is TGCGCCAGCAGCCAAGGTGGGGGGAGGGACACCGGGGAGCTGTTTTTT. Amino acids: CASSQGGGRDTGELFF.

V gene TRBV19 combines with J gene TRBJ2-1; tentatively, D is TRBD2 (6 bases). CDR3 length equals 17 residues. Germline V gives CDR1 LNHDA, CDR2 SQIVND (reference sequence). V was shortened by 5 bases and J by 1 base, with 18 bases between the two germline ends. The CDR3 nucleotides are TGTGCCAGTAGTGTCGGACGGGAGTCTGCGTCCTACAATGAGCAGTTCTTC. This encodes CASSVGRESASYNEQFF. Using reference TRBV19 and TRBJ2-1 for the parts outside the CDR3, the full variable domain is DGGITQSPKYLFRKEGQNVTLSCEQNLNHDAMYWYRQDPGQGLRLIYYSQIVNDFQKGDIAEGYSVSREKKESFPLTVTSAQKNPTAFYLCASSVGRESASYNEQFFGPGTRLTVL.

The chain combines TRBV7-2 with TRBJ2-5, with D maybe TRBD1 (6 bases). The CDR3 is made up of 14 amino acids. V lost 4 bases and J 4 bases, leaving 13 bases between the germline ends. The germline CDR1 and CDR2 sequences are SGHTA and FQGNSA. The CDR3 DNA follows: TGTGCCAGCAGCTCACAGGGAGAGGGAGAGACCCAGTACTTC. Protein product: CASSSQGEGETQYF.

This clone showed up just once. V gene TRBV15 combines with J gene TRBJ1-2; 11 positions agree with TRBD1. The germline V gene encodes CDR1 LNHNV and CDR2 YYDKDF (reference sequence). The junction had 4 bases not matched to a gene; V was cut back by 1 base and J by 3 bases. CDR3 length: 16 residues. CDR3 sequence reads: CATSRGGTGGDYGYTF. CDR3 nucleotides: TGTGCCACCAGCAGAGGGGGGACAGGGGGTGACTATGGCTACACCTTC.

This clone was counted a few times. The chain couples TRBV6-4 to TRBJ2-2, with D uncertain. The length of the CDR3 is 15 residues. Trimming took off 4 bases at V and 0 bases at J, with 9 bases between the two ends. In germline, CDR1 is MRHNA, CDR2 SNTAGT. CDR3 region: CASSVSLSNTGELFF. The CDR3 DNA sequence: TGTGCCAGCAGTGTTAGTCTATCGAACACCGGGGAGCTGTTTTTT.

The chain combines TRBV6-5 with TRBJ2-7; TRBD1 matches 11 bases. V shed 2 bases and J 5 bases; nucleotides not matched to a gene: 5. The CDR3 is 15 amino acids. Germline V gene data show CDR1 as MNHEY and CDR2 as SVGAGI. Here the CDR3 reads CASSYSGQGADEQYF. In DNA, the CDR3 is TGTGCCAGCAGTTACAGTGGACAGGGGGCAGACGAGCAGTACTTC.

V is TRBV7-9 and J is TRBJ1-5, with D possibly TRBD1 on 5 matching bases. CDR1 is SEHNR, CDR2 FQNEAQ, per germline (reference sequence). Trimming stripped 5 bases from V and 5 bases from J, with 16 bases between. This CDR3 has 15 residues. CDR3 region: CASSARDGRYQPQHF. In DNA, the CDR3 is TGTGCCAGCAGCGCCCGGGACGGCCGGTATCAGCCCCAGCATTTT.

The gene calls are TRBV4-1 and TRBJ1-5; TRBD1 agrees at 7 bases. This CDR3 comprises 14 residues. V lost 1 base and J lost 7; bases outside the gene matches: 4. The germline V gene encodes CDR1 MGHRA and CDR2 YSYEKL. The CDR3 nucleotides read TGCGCCAGCAGCCAAGGACAGGGCCGGCAGCCCCAGCATTTT. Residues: CASSQGQGRQPQHF.

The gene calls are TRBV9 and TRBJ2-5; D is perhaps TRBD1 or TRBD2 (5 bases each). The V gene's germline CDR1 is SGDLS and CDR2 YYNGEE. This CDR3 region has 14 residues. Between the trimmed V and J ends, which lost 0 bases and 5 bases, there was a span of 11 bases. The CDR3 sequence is CASSVGGGRETQYF. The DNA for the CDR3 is TGTGCCAGCAGCGTAGGTGGGGGAAGGGAGACCCAGTACTTC.

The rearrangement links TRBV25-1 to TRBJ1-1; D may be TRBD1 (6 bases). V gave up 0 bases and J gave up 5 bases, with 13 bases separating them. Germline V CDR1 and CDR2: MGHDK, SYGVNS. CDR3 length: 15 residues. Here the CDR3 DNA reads TGTGCCAGCAGTGAATATGCAGGGGAAGGGACTGAAGCTTTCTTT. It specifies CASSEYAGEGTEAFF.

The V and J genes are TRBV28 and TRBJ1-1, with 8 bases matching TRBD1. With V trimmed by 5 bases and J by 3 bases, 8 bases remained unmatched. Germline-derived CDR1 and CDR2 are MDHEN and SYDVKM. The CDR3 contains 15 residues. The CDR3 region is CASSRQGAIYTEAFF. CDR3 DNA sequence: TGTGCCAGCAGTCGCCAGGGGGCGATCTACACTGAAGCTTTCTTT. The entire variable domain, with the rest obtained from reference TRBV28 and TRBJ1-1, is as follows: DVKVTQSSRYLVKRTGEKVFLECVQDMDHENMFWYRQDPGLGLRLIYFSYDVKMKEKGDIPEGYSVSREKKERFSLILESASTNQTSMYLCASSRQGAIYTEAFFGQGTRLTVV.

The CDR3 protein is CASMRNEKLFF. CDR3 coding DNA: TGTGCCAGCATGAGGAATGAAAAACTGTTTTTT. The rearrangement joins TRBV2 to TRBJ1-4; no clear D gene. CDR3 length equals 11 residues. Looked up from germline, CDR1 is SNHLY and CDR2 is FYNNEI. The V and J ends lost 7 bases and 5 bases respectively, with 5 bases between them.

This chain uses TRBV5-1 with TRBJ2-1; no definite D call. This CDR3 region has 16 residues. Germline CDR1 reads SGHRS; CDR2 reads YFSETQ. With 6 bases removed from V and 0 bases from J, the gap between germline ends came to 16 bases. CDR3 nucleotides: TGCGCCAGCACCCGGGCCGGGCTAAGCTCCTACAATGAGCAGTTCTTC. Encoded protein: CASTRAGLSSYNEQFF.

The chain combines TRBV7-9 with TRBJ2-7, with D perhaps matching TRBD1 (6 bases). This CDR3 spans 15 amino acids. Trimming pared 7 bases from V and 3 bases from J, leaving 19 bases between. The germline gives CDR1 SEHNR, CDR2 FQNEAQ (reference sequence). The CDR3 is CASTDDHRARYEQYF. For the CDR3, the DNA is TGTGCCAGCACCGACGACCACAGGGCCCGCTACGAGCAGTACTTC. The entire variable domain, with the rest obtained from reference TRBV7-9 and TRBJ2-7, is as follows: DTGVSQNPRHKITKRGQNVTFRCDPISEHNRLYWYRQTLGQGPEFLTYFQNEAQLEKSRLLSDRFSAERPKGSFSTLEIQRTEQGDSAMYLCASTDDHRARYEQYFGPGTRLTVT.

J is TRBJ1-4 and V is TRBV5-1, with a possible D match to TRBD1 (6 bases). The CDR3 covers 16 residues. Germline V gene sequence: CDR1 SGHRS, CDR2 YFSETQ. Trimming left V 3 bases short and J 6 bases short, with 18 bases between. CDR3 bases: TGCGCCAGCAGCTCAGCCACAGGGCCTCTAGATGAAAAACTGTTTTTT. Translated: CASSSATGPLDEKLFF.

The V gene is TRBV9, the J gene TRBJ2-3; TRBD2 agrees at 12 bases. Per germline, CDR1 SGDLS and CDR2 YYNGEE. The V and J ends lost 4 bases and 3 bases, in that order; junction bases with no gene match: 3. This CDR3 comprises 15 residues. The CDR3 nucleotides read TGTGCCAGCAGCTCTACTAGCGGGGGGACAGATACGCAGTATTTT. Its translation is CASSSTSGGTDTQYF.

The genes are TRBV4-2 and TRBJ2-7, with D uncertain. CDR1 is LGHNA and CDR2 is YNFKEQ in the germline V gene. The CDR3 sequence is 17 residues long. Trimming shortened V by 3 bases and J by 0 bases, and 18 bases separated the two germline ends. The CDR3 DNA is TGTGCCAGCAGCCACCCCCCTGACGGGCCGAGCTCCTACGAGCAGTACTTC. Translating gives CASSHPPDGPSSYEQYF.

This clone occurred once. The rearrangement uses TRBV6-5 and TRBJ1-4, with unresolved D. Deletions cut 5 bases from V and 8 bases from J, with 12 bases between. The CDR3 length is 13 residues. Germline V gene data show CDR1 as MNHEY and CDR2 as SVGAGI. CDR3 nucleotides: TGTGCCAGCAGTCGACTTACGGTGGAAAAACTGTTTTTT. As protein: CASSRLTVEKLFF.

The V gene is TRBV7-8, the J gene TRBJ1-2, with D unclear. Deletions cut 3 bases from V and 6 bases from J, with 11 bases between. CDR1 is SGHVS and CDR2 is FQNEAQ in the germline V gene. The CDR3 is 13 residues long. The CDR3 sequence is CASSFWGVDGYTF. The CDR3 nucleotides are TGTGCCAGCAGCTTTTGGGGTGTCGATGGCTACACCTTC.

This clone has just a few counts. CDR3 residues: CASSQEKGTSGRQETQYF. The CDR3 region has the DNA TGTGCCAGCAGCCAAGAGAAAGGGACTAGCGGGAGGCAGGAGACCCAGTACTTC. The chain uses TRBV4-2 and TRBJ2-5; TRBD2 agrees at 15 bases. V lost 0 bases, J lost 5 bases, and 7 bases stayed unmatched. Germline CDR1 and CDR2: LGHNA and YNFKEQ. This CDR3 is built from 18 residues.

CDR3 in DNA: TGTGCCTGGAGTCAAGGGACTAACTATGGCTACACCTTC. Residues: CAWSQGTNYGYTF. The V gene is TRBV30, the J gene TRBJ1-2; no clear D gene. Per the germline V gene, CDR1 is GTSNPN and CDR2 is SVGIG (reference sequence). V lost 2 bases, J lost 0 bases, and 7 bases lay in between. CDR3 length: 13 amino acids.

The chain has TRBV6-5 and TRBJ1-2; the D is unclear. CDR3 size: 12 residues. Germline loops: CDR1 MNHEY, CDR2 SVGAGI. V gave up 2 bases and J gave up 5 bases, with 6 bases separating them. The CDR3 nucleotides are TGTGCCAGCAGTTACCCCCGATATGGCTACACCTTC. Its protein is CASSYPRYGYTF.

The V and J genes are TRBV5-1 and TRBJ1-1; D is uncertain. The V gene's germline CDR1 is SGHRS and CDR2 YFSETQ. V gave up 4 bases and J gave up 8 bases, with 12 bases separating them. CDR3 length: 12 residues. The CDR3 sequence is CASSLGMGEAFF. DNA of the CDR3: TGCGCCAGCAGCCTTGGTATGGGAGAAGCTTTCTTT.

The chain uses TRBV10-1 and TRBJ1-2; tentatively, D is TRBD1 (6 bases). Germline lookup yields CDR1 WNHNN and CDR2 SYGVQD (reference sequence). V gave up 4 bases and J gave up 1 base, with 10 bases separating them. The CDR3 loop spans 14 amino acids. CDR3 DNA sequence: TGCGCCAGCAGTGGGAGGACAGATAACTATGGCTACACCTTC. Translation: CASSGRTDNYGYTF.

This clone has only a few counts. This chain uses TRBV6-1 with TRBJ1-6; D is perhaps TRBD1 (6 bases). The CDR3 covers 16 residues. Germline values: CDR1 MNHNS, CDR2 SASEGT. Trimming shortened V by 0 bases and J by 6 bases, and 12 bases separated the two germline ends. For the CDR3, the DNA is TGTGCCAGCAGTGAAGCGGTATTGGACAGTAATTCACCCCTCCACTTT. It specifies CASSEAVLDSNSPLHF.

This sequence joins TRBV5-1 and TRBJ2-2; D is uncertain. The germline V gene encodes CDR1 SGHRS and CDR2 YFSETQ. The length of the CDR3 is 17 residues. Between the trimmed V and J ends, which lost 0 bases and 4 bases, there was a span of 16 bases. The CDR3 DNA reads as TGCGCCAGCAGCTTGGCTGGATACAGCGCGAGCACCGGGGAGCTGTTTTTT. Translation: CASSLAGYSASTGELFF.